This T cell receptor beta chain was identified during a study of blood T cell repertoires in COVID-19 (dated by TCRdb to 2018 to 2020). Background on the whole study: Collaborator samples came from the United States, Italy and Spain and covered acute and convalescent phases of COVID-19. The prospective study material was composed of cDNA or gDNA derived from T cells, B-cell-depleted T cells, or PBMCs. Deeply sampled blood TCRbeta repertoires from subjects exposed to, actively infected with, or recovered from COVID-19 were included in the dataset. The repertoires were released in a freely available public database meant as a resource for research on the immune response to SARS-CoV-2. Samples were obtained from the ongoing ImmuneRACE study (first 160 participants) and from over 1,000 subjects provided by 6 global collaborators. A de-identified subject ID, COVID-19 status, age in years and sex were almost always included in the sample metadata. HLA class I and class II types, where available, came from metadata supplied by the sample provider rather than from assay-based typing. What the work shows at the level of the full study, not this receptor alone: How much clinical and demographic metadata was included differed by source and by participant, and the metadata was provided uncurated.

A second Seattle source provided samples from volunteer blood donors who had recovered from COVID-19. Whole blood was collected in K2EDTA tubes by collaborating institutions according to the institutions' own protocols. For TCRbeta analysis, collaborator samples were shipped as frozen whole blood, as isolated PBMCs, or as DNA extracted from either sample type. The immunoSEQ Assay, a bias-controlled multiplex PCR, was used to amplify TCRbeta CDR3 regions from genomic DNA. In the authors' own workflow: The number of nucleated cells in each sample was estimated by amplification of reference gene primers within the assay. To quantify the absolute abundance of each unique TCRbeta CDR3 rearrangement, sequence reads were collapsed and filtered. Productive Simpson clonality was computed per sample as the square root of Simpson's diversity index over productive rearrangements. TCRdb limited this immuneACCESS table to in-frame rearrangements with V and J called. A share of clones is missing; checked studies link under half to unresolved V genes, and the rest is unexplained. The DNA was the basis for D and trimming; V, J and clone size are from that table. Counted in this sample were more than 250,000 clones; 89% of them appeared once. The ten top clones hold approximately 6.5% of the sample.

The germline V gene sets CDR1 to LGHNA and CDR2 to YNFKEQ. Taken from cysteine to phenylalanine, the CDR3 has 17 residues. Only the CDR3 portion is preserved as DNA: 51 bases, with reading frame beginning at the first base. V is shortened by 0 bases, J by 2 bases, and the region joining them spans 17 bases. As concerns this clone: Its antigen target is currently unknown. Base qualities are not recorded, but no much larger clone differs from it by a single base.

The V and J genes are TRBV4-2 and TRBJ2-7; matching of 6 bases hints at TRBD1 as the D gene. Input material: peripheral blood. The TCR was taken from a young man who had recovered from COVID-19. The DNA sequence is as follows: TGTGCCAGCAGCCAAGATTACCGGGACACTGGAACCTACGAGCAGTACTTC. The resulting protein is CASSQDYRDTGTYEQYF.